This T cell receptor beta chain was sequenced during a study of blood T cell repertoires in COVID-19. Study context: The United States, Italy and Spain were the sources of the acute and convalescent COVID-19 samples. The cDNA or gDNA used as material had been derived from T cells, B-cell-depleted T cells, or PBMCs.

CDR3 length: 15 residues. CDR1 and CDR2 (germline): LNHNV, YYDKDF (reference sequence). Deletions cut 4 bases from V and 4 bases from J, with 13 bases between. In the study's own analysis: Counts of nucleated cells, estimated from reference gene primer amplification, were obtained. Libraries were prepared by immunoSEQ multiplex PCR; TCRdb keeps only in-frame clonotypes and omits some of them. V and J calls and clone size are those listed in that table; D and trimming were worked out from the DNA. Of under 300,000 clones listed, 70% to 85% were seen once; the top ten hold 2% to 2.5%. The sequence was collected from a man aged 40-49 years who had recovered from COVID-19. The rearrangement uses TRBV15 and TRBJ2-2, with D possibly being TRBD1 (5 bases). The specimen was peripheral blood. CDR3 residues: CATSITTARTGELFF. The CDR3 DNA reads as TGTGCCACCAGCATTACGACAGCCCGCACCGGGGAGCTGTTTTTT.